These 20 T cell receptor beta chains share one sample of origin, sequenced in a study of blood T cell repertoires in COVID-19 (dated by TCRdb to 2020 to 2021). Library preparation used the immunoSEQ multiplex PCR assay. TCRdb took this table from immuneACCESS and kept in-frame rearrangements with V and J called. Such tables lack part of the clones; where checked against another copy, unresolved V genes explain under half of the gap, and the rest is unexplained. The sample contains 280,000 or so clones, roughly 91% of them found a single time. Clones ranked in the top ten supply 2.5% to 3.5% of the sample. The sample was PBMCs or T cells enriched from blood (not recorded which). These receptors originate from a woman aged 50 to 60 who had been exposed to COVID-19.

This chain links TRBV5-1 with TRBJ2-1; tentatively, D is TRBD1 (5 bases). The CDR3 is made up of 18 amino acids. CDR1 is SGHRS, CDR2 YFSETQ, per germline. V lost 1 base and J 3 bases, leaving 20 bases between the germline ends. CDR3 loop: CASSLLKYVGQSYNEQFF. In DNA form, the CDR3 reads TGCGCCAGCAGCTTGTTAAAGTACGTCGGACAAAGCTACAATGAGCAGTTCTTC.

The chain employs TRBV5-1 and TRBJ1-1, with 8 bases that match TRBD1. CDR1 SGHRS and CDR2 YFSETQ come from the germline V gene. This CDR3 contains 13 residues. Trimming removed 0 bases from V and 8 bases from J; junction bases left unmatched: 3. The CDR3: CASSLGWDREAFF. CDR3 DNA: TGCGCCAGCAGCTTGGGATGGGACAGGGAAGCTTTCTTT.

This sequence joins TRBV7-9 and TRBJ2-6, with TRBD1 matching over 7 bases. This CDR3 comprises 15 residues. Germline V CDR1 and CDR2: SEHNR, FQNEAQ (reference sequence). The trim removed 5 bases at V and 4 bases at J, leaving 5 bases unmatched. The CDR3 region is CASSLQGTGANVLTF. CDR3 in DNA: TGTGCCAGCAGCCTACAGGGGACCGGGGCCAACGTCCTGACTTTC.

This chain links TRBV11-2 with TRBJ1-2, with a weak D call TRBD1 (5 bases). There are 13 residues in the CDR3. V was clipped by 4 bases and J by 8 bases, with 14 bases between them. The V gene's germline CDR1 is SGHAT and CDR2 FQNNGV. For the CDR3, the DNA is TGTGCCAGCAGCTCCAGGGAAATGAGGGGCTACACCTTC. Protein sequence: CASSSREMRGYTF. The full variable domain, rest sourced from reference TRBV11-2 and TRBJ1-2, is EAGVAQSPRYKIIEKRQSVAFWCNPISGHATLYWYQQILGQGPKLLIQFQNNGVVDDSQLPKDRFSAERLKGVDSTLKIQPAKLEDSAVYLCASSSREMRGYTFGSGTRLTVV.

The gene calls are TRBV27 and TRBJ2-1; 12 nucleotides match TRBD1. The germline V gene encodes CDR1 MNHEY and CDR2 SMNVEV (reference sequence). V lost 5 bases and J lost 8; bases outside the gene matches: 13. This CDR3 is 17 amino acids long. The CDR3 coding sequence is TGTGCCAGCAGTCTCTCGCCGGGACAGGGGGCGAGAGATGAGCAGTTCTTC. Translation gives CASSLSPGQGARDEQFF.

This clone was counted a single time. The chain uses TRBV19 and TRBJ2-1, with a tentative D call TRBD2 (6 bases). Germline assignment: CDR1 LNHDA and CDR2 SQIVND (reference sequence). The CDR3 loop spans 16 amino acids. Trimming pared 5 bases from V and 2 bases from J, leaving 16 bases between. CDR3 DNA sequence: TGTGCCAGTAGTGCCCAGACTAGTTTGCCCTACAATGAGCAGTTCTTC. As protein: CASSAQTSLPYNEQFF.

This rearrangement joins TRBV18 to TRBJ2-7; 9 bases are shared with TRBD1. The length of the CDR3 is 15 residues. The germline V gene encodes CDR1 KGHSH and CDR2 LQKENI. The trim removed 0 bases at V and 3 bases at J, leaving 3 bases unmatched. The CDR3 bases are TGTGCCAGCTCACCACCGGCGGGACAGGGCTACGAGCAGTACTTC. It is translated as CASSPPAGQGYEQYF.

The genes are TRBV28 and TRBJ1-6; possible D gene TRBD1, 5 bases. CDR1 is MDHEN, CDR2 SYDVKM, per germline. The CDR3 has 13 amino acids. Trimming cost V 4 bases and J 13 bases, with 14 bases left between them. The CDR3 bases are TGTGCCAGCAGTTGGGGCCCGGGGACTCCCCTCCACTTT. Amino acid sequence: CASSWGPGTPLHF.

The chain uses TRBV23-1 and TRBJ1-2; D might be TRBD1 (6 bases). TRBV23-1 is sorted into the ORF group, with uncertain function. V was pared by 0 bases and J by 7 bases, with 21 bases between. The CDR3 is 17 residues long. Written as DNA, the CDR3 is TGCGCCAGCAGTCAATCACCCCTTTCCGGGACATTGTGTGGCTACACCTTC. Translated, it gives CASSQSPLSGTLCGYTF.

This clone came up once. The gene calls are TRBV7-2 and TRBJ2-7, with TRBD1 matching over 9 bases. The CDR3 totals 14 residues. Germline CDR1 reads SGHTA; CDR2 reads FQGNSA. The V gene end was trimmed by 4 bases and the J gene end by 7 bases; junction bases not matched to a gene: 8. The CDR3 region has the DNA TGTGCCAGCAGCTCGGACAGGGGAATAGGAGAGCAGTACTTC. Amino acids: CASSSDRGIGEQYF.

The chain combines TRBV19 with TRBJ1-4, with 8 nucleotides matching TRBD1. The CDR3 sequence is 14 residues long. The V gene's germline CDR1 is LNHDA and CDR2 SQIVND (reference sequence). V was clipped by 7 bases and J by 7 bases; unmatched bases: 8. In DNA form, the CDR3 reads TGTGCCAGTACCCCTTCAGGGGGCGGTGAAAAACTGTTTTTT. Translation: CASTPSGGGEKLFF.

This chain uses TRBV11-2 with TRBJ2-7; 7 positions agree with TRBD1. V lost 5 bases to trimming and J lost 3 bases; unmatched junction nucleotides: 7. Germline CDR1 is SGHAT and CDR2 is FQNNGV. The length of the CDR3 is 14 residues. CDR3 DNA: TGTGCCAGCAGCGCCAGGACAGGTATCTACGAGCAGTACTTC. It encodes CASSARTGIYEQYF.

This clone came up a few times. The chain employs TRBV11-2 and TRBJ2-5; D is unresolved. Trimming shortened V by 2 bases and J by 0 bases, and 10 bases separated the two germline ends. The CDR3 spans 15 residues. Germline CDR1 is SGHAT and CDR2 is FQNNGV. As DNA, the CDR3 is TGTGCCAGCAGCTTATTGCGGTTTGACCAAGAGACCCAGTACTTC. It encodes CASSLLRFDQETQYF.

V and J are TRBV29-1 and TRBJ2-1; weak D call: TRBD2 (6 bases). V lost 3 bases and J lost 0, with 12 bases in between. Germline V gives CDR1 SQVTM, CDR2 ANQGSEA. This CDR3 has 15 residues. The CDR3 region is CSVEPGVSSYNEQFF. CDR3 sequence (DNA): TGCAGCGTTGAGCCGGGGGTGAGCTCCTACAATGAGCAGTTCTTC.

This rearrangement joins TRBV7-9 to TRBJ2-1; maybe TRBD1 (6 bases). This CDR3 spans 14 amino acids. CDR1 and CDR2 (germline): SEHNR, FQNEAQ (reference sequence). V lost 5 bases and J 5 bases, leaving 13 bases between the germline ends. CDR3 DNA: TGTGCCAGCAGCCGGGACACGATAAACAATGAGCAGTTCTTC. Protein sequence: CASSRDTINNEQFF.

This chain links TRBV7-2 with TRBJ2-5; tentative D call: TRBD2 (5 bases). This CDR3 is 13 amino acids long. Deletions cut 3 bases from V and 5 bases from J, with 10 bases between. Germline CDR1 and CDR2: SGHTA and FQGNSA. The CDR3 is CASSFGERETQYF. The DNA of the CDR3 is TGTGCCAGCAGCTTCGGAGAGCGGGAGACCCAGTACTTC.

The genes are TRBV5-8 and TRBJ1-4, with D perhaps TRBD1 (6 bases). This CDR3 region has 15 residues. Trimming cost V 4 bases and J 5 bases, with 15 bases left between them. Germline assignment: CDR1 SGHTS and CDR2 YDEGEE. The CDR3 region has the DNA TGTGCCAGCAGCGCCGGACAGAGAAGGAATGAAAAACTGTTTTTT. Translation gives CASSAGQRRNEKLFF.

The rearrangement joins TRBV5-6 to TRBJ2-3; 10 nucleotides line up with TRBD1. V shed 4 bases, J shed 1 base, and the junction held 9 bases outside the gene matches. The CDR3 contains 17 residues. Germline CDR1 SGHDT, CDR2 YYEEEE. CDR3 sequence (DNA): TGTGCCAGCAGCCGGGTGACCGGGACAGGGGGCACAGATACGCAGTATTTT. Encoded protein: CASSRVTGTGGTDTQYF.

The V call is TRBV28, the J call TRBJ1-2; D perhaps matches TRBD1 (6 bases). The CDR3 totals 14 residues. The V gene lost 0 bases and the J gene lost 6 bases, with 11 bases spanning the gap. From germline, CDR1 is MDHEN and CDR2 SYDVKM. The CDR3 DNA reads TGTGCCAGCAGTTTATGGCGGACAGTTAATGGCTACACCTTC. This encodes CASSLWRTVNGYTF.

The J gene is TRBJ1-6, the V gene TRBV9; TRBD1 is a possible D gene (6 bases). The CDR3 covers 15 residues. Trimming left V 3 bases short and J 9 bases short, with 16 bases between. Germline V lookup: CDR1 SGDLS, CDR2 YYNGEE. In nucleotides, the CDR3 is TGTGCCAGCAGCGCTCTACAGGGTGTGGGTTCACCCCTCCACTTT. Its protein product is CASSALQGVGSPLHF.